The 31 T cell receptor beta chains given below trace back to one sample, sequenced in a study of early T cells in non-severe SARS-CoV-2 infection (dated by TCRdb to about 2021). Preparation of the library involved 5' RACE. Sequenced using a NextSeq 500. TCRdb reran the public reads through fastp at Q25 and MiXCR, keeping productive beta chains. Each record represents a unique CDR3 protein, reported with the most common genes and DNA among its rows. In all, the sample holds some 64,000 distinct CDR3 sequences, and about 17% of those were seen once. Under 9% of the sample is in the top ten clones. The specimen was whole blood, collected at baseline. The receptors stem from an adult who was a healthcare worker with PCR-confirmed SARS-CoV-2 infection or an uninfected control (not recorded which).

This clonotype was seen a few times. This CDR3 reads CASSTQRGVRGSGNEQFF. CDR3 in DNA: TGTGCCAGCAGCACGCAACGAGGGGTACGAGGGTCTGGGAATGAGCAGTTCTTC. The rearrangement joins TRBV5-4 to TRBJ2-1, with D perhaps given as TRBD1 or TRBD2 (5 bases each). The V gene lost 4 bases and the J gene lost 7 bases, with 27 bases spanning the gap. Germline CDR1 reads SGHNT; CDR2 reads YYREEE (reference sequence). The CDR3 is 18 amino acids.

This clonotype was counted ten times or more. The chain joins TRBV4-1 to TRBJ2-1; TRBD2 agrees at 12 bases. Unmatched junction bases numbered 7, after V lost 3 bases and J lost 7 bases. The CDR3 sequence is 16 residues long. Germline V gene data show CDR1 as MGHRA and CDR2 as YSYEKL. CDR3 sequence (DNA): TGCGCCAGCAGCCAGATGACTAGCGGGGGAAAGAATGAGCAGTTCTTC. Protein: CASSQMTSGGKNEQFF.

The rearrangement links TRBV4-2 to TRBJ2-1; D gene unclear. V was pared by 0 bases and J by 6 bases, with 15 bases between. The CDR3 totals 16 residues. Germline V gives CDR1 LGHNA, CDR2 YNFKEQ. CDR3 protein: CASSQEGWGNPNEQFF. The CDR3 coding sequence is TGTGCCAGCAGCCAAGAGGGCTGGGGAAATCCCAATGAGCAGTTCTTC.

This chain uses TRBV11-2 with TRBJ2-7; TRBD2 matches 9 bases. This CDR3 contains 14 residues. Germline CDR1 is SGHAT and CDR2 is FQNNGV. V trimming: 5 bases; J trimming: 6 bases; junction bases outside the gene matches: 8. The DNA of the CDR3 is TGTGCCAGCAGCGCAATAGCGGGAGTCTTCGAGCAGTACTTC. Protein product: CASSAIAGVFEQYF.

The chain has TRBV12-3 or TRBV12-4 and TRBJ1-2, with 10 bases that match TRBD1. The V segment lost 6 bases and the J segment 5 bases; nucleotides outside the gene matches: 6. CDR3 size: 14 residues. As DNA, the CDR3 is TGTGCCAGCAGACTTGGGACAGGGGATTATGGCTACACCTTC. Translation gives CASRLGTGDYGYTF.

The chain combines TRBV28 with TRBJ2-1; D is undetermined. CDR1 and CDR2 from the germline V gene are MDHEN and SYDVKM. The CDR3 has 13 residues. Trimming left V 3 bases short and J 5 bases short, with 8 bases between. The CDR3 sequence: CASSFHRNNEQFF. CDR3 sequence (DNA): TGTGCCAGCAGTTTTCACAGAAACAATGAGCAGTTCTTC. The variable domain in full, completed from reference TRBV28 and TRBJ2-1, reads DVKVTQSSRYLVKRTGEKVFLECVQDMDHENMFWYRQDPGLGLRLIYFSYDVKMKEKGDIPEGYSVSREKKERFSLILESASTNQTSMYLCASSFHRNNEQFFGPGTRLTVL.

This clonotype was observed many times. The chain employs TRBV2 and TRBJ2-1; D is unclear. Trimming pared 7 bases from V and 2 bases from J, leaving 3 bases between. The CDR3 sequence is 11 residues long. The germline CDR1 and CDR2 sequences are SNHLY and FYNNEI. CDR3 loop: CASNAYNEQFF. In DNA form, the CDR3 reads TGTGCCAGCAATGCCTACAATGAGCAGTTCTTC.

The CDR3 coding sequence is TGCGCCAGCAGCGCTAGCCCCAGCTACGAGCAGTACTTC. Amino acid sequence: CASSASPSYEQYF. This chain joins TRBV5-1 and TRBJ2-7, with a weak D call TRBD2 (5 bases). The CDR3 contains 13 residues. V was pared by 4 bases and J by 3 bases, with 11 bases between. Germline CDR1 and CDR2: SGHRS and YFSETQ.

The chain joins TRBV12-3 or TRBV12-4 to TRBJ2-3; 9 bases are a match to TRBD1. V was pared by 6 bases and J by 4 bases, with 8 bases of the junction left unmatched. This CDR3 is built from 15 residues. The CDR3 here is CASSPGQGGSDTQYF. The CDR3 DNA reads TGTGCCAGCAGCCCGGGACAGGGTGGTTCAGATACGCAGTATTTT.

This clonotype turned up a few times. The chain has TRBV18 and TRBJ1-1; tentatively, D is TRBD1 (5 bases). CDR1 is KGHSH and CDR2 is LQKENI in the germline V gene. The CDR3 contains 16 residues. V was pared by 2 bases and J by 6 bases, with 19 bases between. CDR3 sequence (DNA): TGTGCCAGCTCACCAAGACCACAGACAGCTGAATCTGAAGCTTTCTTT. Its protein product is CASSPRPQTAESEAFF.

This clonotype was picked up many times. V usage is TRBV14 and J usage is TRBJ1-4, with D possibly TRBD1 on 6 matching bases. CDR1 is SGHDN, CDR2 FVKESK, per germline. This CDR3 spans 15 amino acids. Trimming cost V 2 bases and J 8 bases, with 15 bases left between them. Here the CDR3 reads CASSQLQGTTEKLFF. The DNA of the CDR3 is TGTGCCAGCAGCCAACTGCAGGGGACGACAGAAAAACTGTTTTTT.

This clonotype was seen many times. This sequence joins TRBV6-5 and TRBJ1-6; 7 bases match TRBD1. V shed 6 bases and J 5 bases; nucleotides not matched to a gene: 7. Germline V gene data show CDR1 as MNHEY and CDR2 as SVGAGI. The CDR3 sequence is 15 residues long. CDR3 nucleotides: TGTGCCAGCAGGCACTACGGACAGGATAATTCACCCCTCCACTTT. Translating it yields CASRHYGQDNSPLHF.

This clonotype was seen once. J is TRBJ2-7 and V is TRBV11-2; possibly TRBD1 for D (5 bases). The V gene lost 5 bases and the J gene lost 3 bases, with 17 bases spanning the gap. The CDR3 has 15 amino acids. Germline values: CDR1 SGHAT, CDR2 FQNNGV. The CDR3 DNA sequence: TGTGCCAGCAGCCCAGACAGTTCCCTAGGCTACGAGCAGTACTTC. Amino acid sequence: CASSPDSSLGYEQYF.

This rearrangement joins TRBV27 to TRBJ2-7, with TRBD2 identical over 11 bases. Germline V gene lookup returns CDR1 MNHEY and CDR2 SMNVEV (reference sequence). The CDR3 consists of 13 residues. The V segment lost 3 bases and the J segment 6 bases; nucleotides outside the gene matches: 1. The CDR3 loop reads CASSFGTSGEQYF. DNA for the CDR3: TGTGCCAGCAGTTTCGGGACTAGCGGCGAGCAGTACTTC.

The chain carries TRBV9 and TRBJ2-6; the D is unclear. In germline, CDR1 is SGDLS, CDR2 YYNGEE. This CDR3 comprises 15 residues. The V and J ends lost 0 bases and 0 bases respectively, with 4 bases between them. The CDR3 region is CASSVDLSGANVLTF. The CDR3 DNA follows: TGTGCCAGCAGCGTAGACCTCTCTGGGGCCAACGTCCTGACTTTC.

The gene calls are TRBV6-6 and TRBJ1-1; no clear D gene. The CDR3 loop spans 10 amino acids. The germline V gene encodes CDR1 MNHNY and CDR2 SVGAGI (reference sequence). Trimming cost V 2 bases and J 5 bases, with 0 bases left between them. The CDR3 DNA follows: TGTGCCAGCAGTTACACTGAAGCTTTCTTT. This gives the protein CASSYTEAFF.

The CDR3 is CSVDALTDTQYF. CDR3 coding DNA: TGCAGCGTTGATGCCCTAACAGATACGCAGTATTTT. V and J are TRBV29-1 and TRBJ2-3; D is uncertain. Germline CDR1 SQVTM, CDR2 ANQGSEA. The CDR3 is 12 residues long. Trimming left V 3 bases short and J 3 bases short, with 7 bases between.

The V and J genes are TRBV11-2 and TRBJ2-1; 8 bases line up with TRBD2. J was trimmed by 6 bases and V by 1 base; bases with no gene match: 2. Germline V gene sequence: CDR1 SGHAT, CDR2 FQNNGV. This CDR3 spans 14 amino acids. The CDR3 DNA follows: TGTGCCAGCAGCTTAGCGGGAGGGCGCAATGAGCAGTTCTTC. Encoded protein: CASSLAGGRNEQFF.

This clonotype was counted ten times or more. The chain joins TRBV27 to TRBJ2-5; D unresolved. CDR3 length: 14 amino acids. In germline, CDR1 is MNHEY, CDR2 SMNVEV (reference sequence). V gave up 5 bases and J gave up 5 bases, with 15 bases separating them. CDR3: CASSRDPLRETQYF. Here the CDR3 DNA reads TGTGCCAGCAGTCGCGACCCTTTAAGGGAGACCCAGTACTTC.

The rearrangement links TRBV11-2 to TRBJ2-7; D could derive from TRBD1 or TRBD2 (5 bases each). The V end was cut by 5 bases, the J end by 3 bases, with 14 bases between. The CDR3 has 14 amino acids. In germline, CDR1 is SGHAT, CDR2 FQNNGV. The CDR3 loop reads CASSPPGPNYEQYF. The CDR3 DNA reads TGTGCCAGCAGCCCACCGGGGCCGAACTACGAGCAGTACTTC.

This clonotype was counted only a few times. V and J are TRBV20-1 and TRBJ2-2, with TRBD2 matching 9 bases. The CDR3 runs 16 residues. Germline CDR1 is DFQATT and CDR2 is SNEGSKA (reference sequence). Unmatched junction bases numbered 8, after V lost 0 bases and J lost 6 bases. The CDR3 coding sequence is TGCAGTGCTAGAGATCGGGTAGCGGGAGCCTCCGGGGAGCTGTTTTTT. It encodes CSARDRVAGASGELFF.

In this sample, this clonotype turned up a few times. The chain is built from TRBV7-9 and TRBJ2-1, with a tentative D call TRBD2 (5 bases). Per the germline V gene, CDR1 is SEHNR and CDR2 is FQNEAQ (reference sequence). The CDR3 loop spans 16 amino acids. Deletions cut 7 bases from V and 1 base from J, with 17 bases between. The CDR3 loop is CASNSVPGVSYNEQFF. The CDR3 DNA reads TGTGCCAGCAACTCCGTTCCCGGGGTGTCCTACAATGAGCAGTTCTTC. Supplemented by reference TRBV7-9 and TRBJ2-1, the full variable domain reads DTGVSQNPRHKITKRGQNVTFRCDPISEHNRLYWYRQTLGQGPEFLTYFQNEAQLEKSRLLSDRFSAERPKGSFSTLEIQRTEQGDSAMYLCASNSVPGVSYNEQFFGPGTRLTVL.

This clonotype has only a few counts. V gene TRBV7-2 combines with J gene TRBJ2-7; D is ambiguous. The ends were cut back, 1 base at V and 7 bases at J, with 8 bases in the middle. From germline, CDR1 is SGHTA and CDR2 FQGNSA. This CDR3 is built from 12 residues. The CDR3 is CASSLDRREQYF. For the CDR3, the DNA is TGTGCCAGCAGCTTAGACCGTCGGGAGCAGTACTTC.

This clonotype occurred a few times. The chain employs TRBV27 and TRBJ1-1; D gene unclear. Trimming cost V 0 bases and J 0 bases, with 8 bases left between them. The CDR3 is 15 amino acids. Germline assignment: CDR1 MNHEY and CDR2 SMNVEV (reference sequence). The CDR3 DNA sequence: TGTGCCAGCAGTTTATCGTCCAGCATGAACACTGAAGCTTTCTTT. It encodes CASSLSSSMNTEAFF.

V is TRBV28 and J is TRBJ1-1; possibly TRBD1 for D (5 bases). The CDR3 length is 14 residues. CDR1 is MDHEN, CDR2 SYDVKM, per germline. The ends were cut back, 2 bases at V and 7 bases at J, with 14 bases in the middle. CDR3 in DNA: TGTGCCAGCAGTTTAACCAAGAGGGGTGATGAAGCTTTCTTT. This gives the protein CASSLTKRGDEAFF. Complete variable domain (other parts from reference TRBV28 and TRBJ1-1): DVKVTQSSRYLVKRTGEKVFLECVQDMDHENMFWYRQDPGLGLRLIYFSYDVKMKEKGDIPEGYSVSREKKERFSLILESASTNQTSMYLCASSLTKRGDEAFFGQGTRLTVV.

The table lists this clonotype with a few counts. This sequence joins TRBV5-1 and TRBJ1-2; D unresolved. V lost 2 bases and J lost 0, with 8 bases in between. Germline values: CDR1 SGHRS, CDR2 YFSETQ. The CDR3 covers 14 residues. The CDR3: CASSLAGSNYGYTF. CDR3 nucleotide sequence: TGCGCCAGCAGCTTAGCAGGATCTAACTATGGCTACACCTTC.

CDR3 loop: CASSLAGPGGVGFTEAFF. The CDR3 DNA is TGTGCCAGCAGCTTGGCGGGACCAGGGGGCGTTGGGTTCACTGAAGCTTTCTTT. V and J are TRBV5-5 and TRBJ1-1; 8 bases agree with TRBD1. Looked up from germline, CDR1 is SGHKS and CDR2 is YYEKEE (reference sequence). The CDR3 contains 18 residues. Trimming at V came to 0 bases and at J to 4 bases, leaving 14 bases not matched to a gene.

This clonotype was counted only a few times. V is TRBV5-1 and J is TRBJ1-5, with D possibly TRBD1 on 5 matching bases. The CDR3 sequence is 14 residues long. CDR1 and CDR2 (germline): SGHRS, YFSETQ. The ends were cut back, 7 bases at V and 2 bases at J, with 13 bases in the middle. CDR3: CASAAQGGNQPQHF. CDR3 nucleotide sequence: TGCGCCAGCGCCGCCCAGGGAGGCAATCAGCCCCAGCATTTT.

This clonotype was counted many times. The rearrangement uses TRBV29-1 and TRBJ1-1; 9 nucleotides agree with TRBD1. The CDR3 spans 13 residues. Germline V gene sequence: CDR1 SQVTM, CDR2 ANQGSEA. The junction had 0 bases not matched to a gene; V was cut back by 3 bases and J by 1 base. The CDR3 DNA reads TGCAGCGTTGAGGGACAGGGGAACACTGAAGCTTTCTTT. It specifies CSVEGQGNTEAFF.

The chain has TRBV7-6 and TRBJ2-2, with 12 bases fitting TRBD2. Germline V gene sequence: CDR1 SGHVS, CDR2 FNYEAQ. The length of the CDR3 is 18 residues. V lost 5 bases, J lost 1 base, and 8 bases stayed unmatched. The CDR3 sequence is CASSILAGGPKNTGELFF. DNA for the CDR3: TGTGCCAGCAGCATACTAGCGGGAGGTCCAAAGAACACCGGGGAGCTGTTTTTT.

The genes are TRBV7-8 and TRBJ2-3; perhaps TRBD2 as D (5 bases). Germline V gives CDR1 SGHVS, CDR2 FQNEAQ. CDR3 length: 18 amino acids. The germline V and J ends were trimmed by 6 bases and 1 base, with 23 bases remaining between them. This CDR3 reads CASSSGLSFASGTDTQYF. Here the CDR3 DNA reads TGTGCCAGCAGTTCTGGACTGTCTTTTGCGTCGGGCACAGATACGCAGTATTTT.